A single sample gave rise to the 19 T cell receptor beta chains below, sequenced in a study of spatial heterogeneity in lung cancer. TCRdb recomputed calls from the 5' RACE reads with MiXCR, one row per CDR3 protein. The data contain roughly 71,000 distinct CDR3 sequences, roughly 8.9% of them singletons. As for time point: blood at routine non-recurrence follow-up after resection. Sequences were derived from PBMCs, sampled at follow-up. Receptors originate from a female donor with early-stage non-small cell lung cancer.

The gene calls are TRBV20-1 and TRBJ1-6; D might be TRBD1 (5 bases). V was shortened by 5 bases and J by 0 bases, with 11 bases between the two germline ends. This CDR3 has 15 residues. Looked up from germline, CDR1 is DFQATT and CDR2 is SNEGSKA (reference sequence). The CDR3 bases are TGCAGTGCTGGGGACCCTCGCTCCTATAATTCACCCCTCCACTTT. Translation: CSAGDPRSYNSPLHF.

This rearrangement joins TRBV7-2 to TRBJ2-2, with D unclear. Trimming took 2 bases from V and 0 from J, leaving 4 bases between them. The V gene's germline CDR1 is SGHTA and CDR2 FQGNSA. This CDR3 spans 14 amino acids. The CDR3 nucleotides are TGTGCCAGCAGCTTAAACGCGAACACCGGGGAGCTGTTTTTT. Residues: CASSLNANTGELFF.

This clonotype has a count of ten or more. The CDR3 bases are TGTGCCAGCAGGGGGGGGACTAGCGGTTACAATGAGCAGTTCTTC. This codes for CASRGGTSGYNEQFF. The chain combines TRBV2 with TRBJ2-1, with 11 bases identical to TRBD2. The V and J ends lost 6 bases and 4 bases, in that order; junction bases with no gene match: 5. Per germline, CDR1 SNHLY and CDR2 FYNNEI. CDR3 length equals 15 residues.

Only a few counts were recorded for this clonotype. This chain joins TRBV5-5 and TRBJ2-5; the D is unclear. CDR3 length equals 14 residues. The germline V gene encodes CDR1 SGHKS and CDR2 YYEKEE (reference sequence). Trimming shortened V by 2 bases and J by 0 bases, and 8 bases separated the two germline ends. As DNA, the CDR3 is TGTGCCAGCAGCTTAAATAGGAACCAAGAGACCCAGTACTTC. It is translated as CASSLNRNQETQYF.

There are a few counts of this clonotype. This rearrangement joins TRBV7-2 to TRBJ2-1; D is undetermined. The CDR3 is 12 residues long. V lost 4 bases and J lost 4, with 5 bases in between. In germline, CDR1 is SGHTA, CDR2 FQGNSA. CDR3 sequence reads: CASSSTYNEQFF. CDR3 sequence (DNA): TGTGCCAGCAGCTCCACATACAATGAGCAGTTCTTC.

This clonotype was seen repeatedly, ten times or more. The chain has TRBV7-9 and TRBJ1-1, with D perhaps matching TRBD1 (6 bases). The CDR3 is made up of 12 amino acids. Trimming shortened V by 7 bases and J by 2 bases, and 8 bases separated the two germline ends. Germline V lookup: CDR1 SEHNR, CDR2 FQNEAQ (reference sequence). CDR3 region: CASNRANTEAFF. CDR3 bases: TGTGCCAGCAACAGGGCAAACACTGAAGCTTTCTTT.

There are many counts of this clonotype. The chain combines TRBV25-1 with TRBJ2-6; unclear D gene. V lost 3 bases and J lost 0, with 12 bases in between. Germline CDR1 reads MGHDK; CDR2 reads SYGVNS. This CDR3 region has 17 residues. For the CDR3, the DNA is TGTGCCAGCAGTGAGGGTTCAGTCACCTCTGGGGCCAACGTCCTGACTTTC. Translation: CASSEGSVTSGANVLTF.

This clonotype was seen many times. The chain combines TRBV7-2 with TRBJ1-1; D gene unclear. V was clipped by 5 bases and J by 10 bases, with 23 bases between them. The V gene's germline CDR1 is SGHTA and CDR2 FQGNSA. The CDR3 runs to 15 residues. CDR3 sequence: CASSPGGLSGLGAFF. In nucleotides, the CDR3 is TGTGCCAGCAGCCCTGGCGGACTCTCCGGTCTTGGAGCTTTCTTT.

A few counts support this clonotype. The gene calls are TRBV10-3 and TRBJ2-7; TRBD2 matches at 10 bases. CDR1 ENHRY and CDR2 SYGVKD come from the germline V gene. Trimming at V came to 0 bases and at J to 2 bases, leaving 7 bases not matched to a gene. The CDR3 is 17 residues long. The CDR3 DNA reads TGTGCCATCAGTGAGTCGTACAGCGGGAGGGTAACCTACGAGCAGTACTTC. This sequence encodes CAISESYSGRVTYEQYF.

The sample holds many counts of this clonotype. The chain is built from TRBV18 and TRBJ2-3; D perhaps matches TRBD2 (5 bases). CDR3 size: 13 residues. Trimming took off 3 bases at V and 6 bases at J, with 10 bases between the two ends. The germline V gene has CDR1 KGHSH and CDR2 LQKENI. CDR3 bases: TGTGCCAGCTCACCGCTAGCAGCCGATACGCAGTATTTT. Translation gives CASSPLAADTQYF.

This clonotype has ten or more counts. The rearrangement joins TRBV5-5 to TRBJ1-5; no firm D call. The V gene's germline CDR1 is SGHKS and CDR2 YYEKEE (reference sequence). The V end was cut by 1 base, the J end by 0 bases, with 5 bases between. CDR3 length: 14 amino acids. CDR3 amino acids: CASSLQNSNQPQHF. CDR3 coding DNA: TGTGCCAGCAGCTTGCAGAATAGCAATCAGCCCCAGCATTTT.

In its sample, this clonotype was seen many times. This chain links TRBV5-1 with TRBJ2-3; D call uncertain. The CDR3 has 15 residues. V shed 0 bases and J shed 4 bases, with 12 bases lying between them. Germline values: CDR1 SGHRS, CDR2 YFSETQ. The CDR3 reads CASSLANPQADTQYF. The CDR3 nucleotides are TGCGCCAGCAGCTTGGCGAACCCTCAGGCAGATACGCAGTATTTT. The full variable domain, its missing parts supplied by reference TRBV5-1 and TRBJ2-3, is KAGVTQTPRYLIKTRGQQVTLSCSPISGHRSVSWYQQTPGQGLQFLFEYFSETQRNKGNFPGRFSGRQFSNSRSEMNVSTLELGDSALYLCASSLANPQADTQYFGPGTRLTVL.

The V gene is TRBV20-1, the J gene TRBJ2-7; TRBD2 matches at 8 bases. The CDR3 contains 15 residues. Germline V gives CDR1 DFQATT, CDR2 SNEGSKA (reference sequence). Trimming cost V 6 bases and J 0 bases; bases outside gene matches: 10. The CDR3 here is CSAVKLAAVSYEQYF. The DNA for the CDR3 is TGCAGTGCAGTAAAACTAGCGGCCGTCTCCTACGAGCAGTACTTC.

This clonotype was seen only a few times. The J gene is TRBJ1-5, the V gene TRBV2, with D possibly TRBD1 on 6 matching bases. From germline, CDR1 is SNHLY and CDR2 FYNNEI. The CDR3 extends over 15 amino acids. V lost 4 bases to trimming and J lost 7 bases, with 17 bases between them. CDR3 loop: CASSASQGLLQPQHF. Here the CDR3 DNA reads TGTGCCAGCAGTGCCAGCCAGGGGCTGTTACAGCCCCAGCATTTT.

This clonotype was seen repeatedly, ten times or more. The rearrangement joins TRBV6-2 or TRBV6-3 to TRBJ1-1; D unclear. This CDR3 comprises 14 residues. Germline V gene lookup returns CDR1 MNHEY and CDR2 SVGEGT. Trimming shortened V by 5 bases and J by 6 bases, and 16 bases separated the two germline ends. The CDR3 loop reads CASSAPLSTPEAFF. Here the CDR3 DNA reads TGTGCCAGCAGTGCCCCCCTAAGTACACCTGAAGCTTTCTTT.

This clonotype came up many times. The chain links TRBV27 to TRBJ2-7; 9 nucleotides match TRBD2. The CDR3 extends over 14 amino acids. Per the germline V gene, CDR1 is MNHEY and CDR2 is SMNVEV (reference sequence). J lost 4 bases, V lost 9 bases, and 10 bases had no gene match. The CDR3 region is CASAGGRAEYEQYF. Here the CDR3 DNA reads TGTGCCAGTGCGGGCGGGAGGGCCGAGTACGAGCAGTACTTC.

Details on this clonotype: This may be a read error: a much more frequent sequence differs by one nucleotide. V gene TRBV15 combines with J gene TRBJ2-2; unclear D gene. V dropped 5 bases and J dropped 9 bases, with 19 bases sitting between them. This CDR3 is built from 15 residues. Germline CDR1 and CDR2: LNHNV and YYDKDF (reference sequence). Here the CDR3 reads CATSVASFTTRELFF. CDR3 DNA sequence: TGTGCCACCAGCGTCGCTTCGTTTACGACCAGGGAGCTGTTTTTT.

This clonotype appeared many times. The CDR3 protein is CASSLAGAGNTIYF. The CDR3 DNA reads as TGCGCCAGCAGCTTGGCTGGGGCCGGAAACACCATATATTTT. The chain couples TRBV5-1 to TRBJ1-3; TRBD1 is a possible D gene (5 bases). Trimming took off 0 bases at V and 4 bases at J, with 8 bases between the two ends. Per germline, CDR1 SGHRS and CDR2 YFSETQ. The CDR3 totals 14 residues.

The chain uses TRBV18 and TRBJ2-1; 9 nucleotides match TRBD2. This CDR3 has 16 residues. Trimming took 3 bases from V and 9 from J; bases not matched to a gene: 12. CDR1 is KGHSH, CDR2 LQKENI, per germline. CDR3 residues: CASSPIAGDGVGEQFF. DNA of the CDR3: TGTGCCAGCTCACCGATAGCGGGAGATGGGGTAGGTGAGCAGTTCTTC.